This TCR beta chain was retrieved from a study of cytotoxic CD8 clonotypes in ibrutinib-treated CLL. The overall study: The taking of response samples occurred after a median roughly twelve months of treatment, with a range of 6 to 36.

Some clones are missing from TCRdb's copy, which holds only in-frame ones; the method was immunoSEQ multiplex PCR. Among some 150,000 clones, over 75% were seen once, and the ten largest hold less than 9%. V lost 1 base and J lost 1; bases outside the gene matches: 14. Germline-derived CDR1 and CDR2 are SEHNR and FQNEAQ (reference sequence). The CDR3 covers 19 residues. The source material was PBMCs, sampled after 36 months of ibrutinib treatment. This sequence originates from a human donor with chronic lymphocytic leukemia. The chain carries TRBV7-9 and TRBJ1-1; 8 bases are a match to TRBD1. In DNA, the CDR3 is TGTGCCAGCAGCTTAGGGACAGGGTCATTCTTTCCGAAGAACACTGAAGCTTTCTTT. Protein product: CASSLGTGSFFPKNTEAFF.